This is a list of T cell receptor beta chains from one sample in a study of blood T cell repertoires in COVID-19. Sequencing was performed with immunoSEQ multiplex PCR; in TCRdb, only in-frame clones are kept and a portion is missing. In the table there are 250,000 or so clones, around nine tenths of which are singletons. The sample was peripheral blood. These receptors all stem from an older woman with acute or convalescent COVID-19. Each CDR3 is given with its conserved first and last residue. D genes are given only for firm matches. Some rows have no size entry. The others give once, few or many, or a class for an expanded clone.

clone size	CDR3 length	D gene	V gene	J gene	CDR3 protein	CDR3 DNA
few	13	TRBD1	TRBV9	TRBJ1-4	CASSATGVEKLFF	TGTGCCAGCAGCGCGACAGGGGTTGAAAAACTGTTTTTT
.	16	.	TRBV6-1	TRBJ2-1	CASSDTGRGYYNEQFF	TGTGCCAGCAGTGACACGGGCAGGGGATACTACAATGAGCAGTTCTTC
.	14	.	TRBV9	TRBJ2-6	CASSVQAGANVLTF	TGTGCCAGCAGCGTACAGGCTGGGGCCAACGTCCTGACTTTC
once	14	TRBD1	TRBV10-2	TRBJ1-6	CASSGGQGLFSLHF	TGCGCCAGCAGTGGGGGACAGGGACTCTTTTCCCTCCACTTT
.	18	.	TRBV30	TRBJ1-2	CAWDDLPRTGHRNYGYTF	TGTGCCTGGGATGACCTACCGAGAACAGGGCACCGGAACTATGGCTACACCTTC
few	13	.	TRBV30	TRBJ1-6	CAWSRAGSTSPHF	TGTGCCTGGAGTCGGGCAGGGTCCACCTCCCCCCACTTT
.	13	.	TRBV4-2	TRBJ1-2	CASSQPGLDGYTF	TGTGCCAGCAGCCAACCAGGGCTCGATGGCTACACCTTC
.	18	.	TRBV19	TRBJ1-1	CASSPRSTRGGVNTEAFF	TGTGCCAGTAGTCCCCGATCGACTCGGGGGGGCGTGAACACTGAAGCTTTCTTT
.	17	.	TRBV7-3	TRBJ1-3	CASSLSGDRGSGNTIYF	TGTGCCAGCAGCTTAAGTGGTGACCGCGGCTCTGGAAACACCATATATTTT
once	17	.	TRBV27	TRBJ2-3	CASSRGLITSGTDTQYF	TGTGCCAGCAGCAGGGGCCTAATCACCTCTGGCACAGATACGCAGTATTTT
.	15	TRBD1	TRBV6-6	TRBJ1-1	CASSYPRTGRTEAFF	TGTGCCAGCAGTTACCCACGGACAGGGAGAACTGAAGCTTTCTTT
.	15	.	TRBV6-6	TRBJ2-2	CASSYSRLPTGELFF	TGTGCCAGCAGTTACTCGCGACTACCTACCGGGGAGCTGTTTTTT
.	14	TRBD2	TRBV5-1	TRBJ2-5	CASSRTGGQETQYF	TGCGCCAGCAGTAGGACGGGAGGCCAAGAGACCCAGTACTTC
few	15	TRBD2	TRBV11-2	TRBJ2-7	CASSTGLAVSYEQYF	TGTGCCAGCAGCACCGGACTAGCGGTCTCCTACGAGCAGTACTTC
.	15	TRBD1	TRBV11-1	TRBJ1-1	CASSLGQGAGTEAFF	TGTGCCAGCAGCTTAGGACAGGGGGCAGGCACTGAAGCTTTCTTT
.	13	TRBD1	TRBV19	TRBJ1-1	CASKGTGNTEAFF	TGTGCCAGTAAAGGGACAGGGAACACTGAAGCTTTCTTT
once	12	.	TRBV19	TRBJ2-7	CASRDNSYEQYF	TGTGCCAGTCGGGACAACTCCTACGAGCAGTACTTC
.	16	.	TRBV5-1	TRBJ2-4	CASSPGQNNAKNIQYF	TGCGCCAGCAGCCCGGGACAAAATAATGCCAAAAACATTCAGTACTTC
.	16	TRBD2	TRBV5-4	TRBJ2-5	CASSLLSSGGAETQYF	TGTGCCAGCAGCTTACTATCTAGCGGGGGGGCTGAGACCCAGTACTTC
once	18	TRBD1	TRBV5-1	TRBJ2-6	CASSLTGEGRGGANVLTF	TGCGCCAGCAGCTTGACAGGGGAAGGGCGTGGAGGGGCCAACGTCCTGACTTTC
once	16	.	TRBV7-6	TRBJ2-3	CASSSIFRSEGDTQYF	TGTGCCAGCAGCTCAATATTTCGGTCGGAGGGGGATACGCAGTATTTT
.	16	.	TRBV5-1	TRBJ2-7	CASSLEREITVHEQYF	TGCGCCAGCAGCTTGGAACGGGAGATAACTGTCCACGAGCAGTACTTC
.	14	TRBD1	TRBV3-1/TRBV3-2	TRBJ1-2	CASSQATGNYGYTF	TGTGCCAGCAGCCAAGCGACAGGGAACTATGGCTACACCTTC
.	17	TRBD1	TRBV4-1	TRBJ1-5	CASSPGTGFVGGQPQHF	TGCGCCAGCAGTCCCGGGACAGGGTTTGTAGGGGGTCAGCCCCAGCATTTT
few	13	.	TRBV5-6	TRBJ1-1	CASSLIGNTEAFF	TGTGCCAGCAGCTTAATCGGGAACACTGAAGCTTTCTTT
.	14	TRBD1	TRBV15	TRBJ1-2	CATRPTGGNYGYTF	TGTGCCACCCGGCCTACAGGGGGCAACTATGGCTACACCTTC
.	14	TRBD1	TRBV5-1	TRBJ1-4	CASGTGGLNEKLFF	TGCGCCAGCGGAACAGGGGGGCTTAATGAAAAACTGTTTTTT
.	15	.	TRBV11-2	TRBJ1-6	CASSLEGQLNSPLHF	TGTGCCAGCAGCTTAGAGGGGCAGCTAAATTCACCCCTCCACTTT
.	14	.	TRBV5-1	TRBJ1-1	CASRPQGADTEAFF	TGCGCCAGTCGCCCCCAAGGGGCGGACACTGAAGCTTTCTTT
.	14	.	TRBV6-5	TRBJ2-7	CASRTRTGTYEQYF	TGTGCCAGCAGGACTAGGACCGGTACCTACGAGCAGTACTTC
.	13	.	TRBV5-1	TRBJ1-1	CASSVDRNTEAFF	TGCGCCAGCAGCGTCGACAGGAACACTGAAGCTTTCTTT
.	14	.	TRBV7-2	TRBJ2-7	CASSTETGTYEQYF	TGTGCCAGCAGCACAGAGACAGGAACCTACGAGCAGTACTTC
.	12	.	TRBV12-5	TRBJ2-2	CASGTGTGELFF	TGTGCTAGTGGTACGGGTACCGGGGAGCTGTTTTTT
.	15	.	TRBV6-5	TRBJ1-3	CASSYSGTSGNTIYF	TGTGCCAGCAGTTACTCAGGGACAAGCGGAAACACCATATATTTT